Here is one TCR beta chain with its context. The data were taken from a study of shared clonotypes between healthy human individuals. Splitting of each subset's genomic DNA was done evenly across several immunoSEQ plates. The table came from immunoSEQ multiplex PCR; TCRdb's copy has only in-frame clones and leaves some out. The sample records 850,000 to 1,100,000 clones, roughly 80% being singletons. Germline V lookup: CDR1 SGHTA, CDR2 FQGTGA. The V and J ends lost 5 bases and 1 base respectively, with 12 bases between them. The CDR3 contains 14 residues. The V and J genes are TRBV7-3 and TRBJ2-7, with a possible D match to TRBD2 (6 bases). The specimen was memory CD4+ T cells from PBMCs. The subset is: CD45RA-negative fraction. The TCR originated in a young man in good health. Some clones in this sample may be carry-over from other donors' samples. This CDR3 is CASSPSVRSYEQYF. CDR3 bases: TGTGCCAGCAGCCCTAGCGTGAGGTCCTACGAGCAGTACTTC.